The 3 T cell receptor beta chains presented below share a single source sample, sequenced in a study of control samples from healthy donors and cancer patients. The protocol was immunoSEQ multiplex PCR, while the TCRdb copy is restricted to in-frame clones and leaves out a portion. Of about 190,000 clones listed, about 89% are singletons. The specimen was blood. Receptors originate from a man younger than 45 in good health.

This sequence joins TRBV2 and TRBJ1-1; D gene ambiguous. With 4 bases removed from V and 1 base from J, the gap between germline ends came to 10 bases. This CDR3 comprises 14 residues. Germline CDR1 SNHLY, CDR2 FYNNEI. CDR3 amino acids: CASSVDGKNTEAFF. The CDR3 DNA reads as TGTGCCAGCAGTGTCGACGGGAAGAACACTGAAGCTTTCTTT.

The count of this clone is one. The V and J genes are TRBV3-1 (or the pseudogene TRBV3-2) and TRBJ2-4, with D maybe TRBD1 (5 bases). The germline V gene encodes CDR1 LGHDT and CDR2 YNNKEL (reference sequence). The CDR3 length is 13 residues. V was pared by 1 base and J by 6 bases, with 7 bases between. The CDR3 DNA follows: TGTGCCAGCAGCCAAGGACAGAGAAACATTCAGTACTTC. Protein product: CASSQGQRNIQYF.

CDR3 amino acids: CASGLIRTGRGELFF. The CDR3 bases are TGTGCTAGTGGTTTGATCCGGACAGGACGTGGGGAGCTGTTTTTT. This chain connects TRBV12-5 to TRBJ2-2; the match to TRBD1 covers 7 bases. The CDR3 is 15 amino acids. The V and J ends lost 2 bases and 8 bases, in that order; junction bases with no gene match: 8. Germline CDR1 is LGHNT and CDR2 is FRNRAP.